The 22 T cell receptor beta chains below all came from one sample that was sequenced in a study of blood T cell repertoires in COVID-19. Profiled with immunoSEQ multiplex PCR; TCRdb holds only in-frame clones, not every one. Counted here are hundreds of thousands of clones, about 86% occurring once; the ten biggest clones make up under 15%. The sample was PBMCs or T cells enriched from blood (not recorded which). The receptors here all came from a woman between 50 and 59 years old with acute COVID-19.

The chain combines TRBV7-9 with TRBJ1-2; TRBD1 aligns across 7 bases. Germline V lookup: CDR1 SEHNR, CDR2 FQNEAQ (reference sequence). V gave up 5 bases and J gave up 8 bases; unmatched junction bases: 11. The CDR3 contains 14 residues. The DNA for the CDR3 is TGTGCCAGCAGCACGACAGGGCTGAGGTACGGCTACACCTTC. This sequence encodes CASSTTGLRYGYTF.

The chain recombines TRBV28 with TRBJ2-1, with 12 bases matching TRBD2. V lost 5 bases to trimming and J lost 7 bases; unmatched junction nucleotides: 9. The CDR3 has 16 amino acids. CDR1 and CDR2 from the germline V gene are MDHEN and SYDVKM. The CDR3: CASSGSSGRAWNEQFF. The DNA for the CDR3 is TGTGCCAGCAGTGGGTCTAGCGGGAGGGCCTGGAATGAGCAGTTCTTC.

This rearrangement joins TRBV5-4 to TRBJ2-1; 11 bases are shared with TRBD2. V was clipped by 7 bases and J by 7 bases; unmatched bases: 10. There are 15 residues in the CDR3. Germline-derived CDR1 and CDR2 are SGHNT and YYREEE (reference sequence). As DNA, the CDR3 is TGTGCCAGCGGCCGATCACTAGCGGGAGCAAATGAGCAGTTCTTC. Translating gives CASGRSLAGANEQFF.

Written as DNA, the CDR3 is TGTGCCAGCAGCTCGGGACTAGCGGGAGGTGAGCAGTTCTTC. Translating gives CASSSGLAGGEQFF. This chain connects TRBV7-2 to TRBJ2-1; TRBD2 agrees at 15 bases. The length of the CDR3 is 14 residues. V lost 4 bases, J lost 9 bases, and 1 base stayed unmatched. Germline V gives CDR1 SGHTA, CDR2 FQGNSA.

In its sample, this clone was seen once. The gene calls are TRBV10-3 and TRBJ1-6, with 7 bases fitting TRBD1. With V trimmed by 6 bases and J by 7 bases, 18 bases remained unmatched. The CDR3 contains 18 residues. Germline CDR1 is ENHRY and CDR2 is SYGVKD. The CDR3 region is CAIRPTTPGGLGNSPLHF. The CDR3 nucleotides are TGTGCCATCAGGCCAACCACTCCAGGGGGATTGGGAAATTCACCCCTCCACTTT.

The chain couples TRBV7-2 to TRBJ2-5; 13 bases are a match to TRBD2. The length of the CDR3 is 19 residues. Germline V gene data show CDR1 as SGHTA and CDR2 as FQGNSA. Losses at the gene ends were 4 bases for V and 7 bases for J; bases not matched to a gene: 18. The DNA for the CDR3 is TGTGCCAGCAGCTACCTACCTCTCACTAGCGGGAGGGGTGAGTGGACCCAGTACTTC. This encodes CASSYLPLTSGRGEWTQYF.

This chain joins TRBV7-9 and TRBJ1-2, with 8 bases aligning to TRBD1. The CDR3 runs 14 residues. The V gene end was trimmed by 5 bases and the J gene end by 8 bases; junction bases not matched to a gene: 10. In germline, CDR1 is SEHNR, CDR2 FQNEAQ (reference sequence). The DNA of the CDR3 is TGTGCCAGCAGCCCCCTCTGGACAGGGATCGGCTACACCTTC. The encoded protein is CASSPLWTGIGYTF.

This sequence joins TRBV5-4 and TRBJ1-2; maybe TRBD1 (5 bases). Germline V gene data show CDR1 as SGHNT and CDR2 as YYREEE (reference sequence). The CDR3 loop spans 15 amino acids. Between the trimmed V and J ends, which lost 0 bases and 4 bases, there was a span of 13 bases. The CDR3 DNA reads TGTGCCAGCAGCTTGGGGGGAGGGGCTGGCTATGGCTACACCTTC. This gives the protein CASSLGGGAGYGYTF.

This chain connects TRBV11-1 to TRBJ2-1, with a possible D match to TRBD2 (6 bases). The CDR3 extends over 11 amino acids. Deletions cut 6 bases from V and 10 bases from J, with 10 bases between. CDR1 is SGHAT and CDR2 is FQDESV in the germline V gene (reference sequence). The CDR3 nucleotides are TGTGCCAGCAGGTCAGGACTAGAGCAGTTCTTC. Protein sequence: CASRSGLEQFF. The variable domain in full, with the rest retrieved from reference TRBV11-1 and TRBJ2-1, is EAEVAQSPRYKITEKSQAVAFWCDPISGHATLYWYRQILGQGPELLVQFQDESVVDDSQLPKDRFSAERLKGVDSTLKIQPAELGDSAMYLCASRSGLEQFFGPGTRLTVL.

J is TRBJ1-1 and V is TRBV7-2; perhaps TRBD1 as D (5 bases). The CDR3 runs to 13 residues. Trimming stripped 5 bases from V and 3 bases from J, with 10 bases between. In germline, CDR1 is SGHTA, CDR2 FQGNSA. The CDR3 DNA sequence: TGTGCCAGCAGCGAAAGGGGATACACTGAAGCTTTCTTT. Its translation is CASSERGYTEAFF.

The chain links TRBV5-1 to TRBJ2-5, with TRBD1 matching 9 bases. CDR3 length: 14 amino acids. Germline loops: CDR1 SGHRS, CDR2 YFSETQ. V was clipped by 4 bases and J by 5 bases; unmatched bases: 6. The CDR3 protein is CASSTRDRVETQYF. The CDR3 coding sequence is TGCGCCAGCAGCACCCGGGACAGGGTTGAGACCCAGTACTTC. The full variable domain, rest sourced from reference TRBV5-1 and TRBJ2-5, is KAGVTQTPRYLIKTRGQQVTLSCSPISGHRSVSWYQQTPGQGLQFLFEYFSETQRNKGNFPGRFSGRQFSNSRSEMNVSTLELGDSALYLCASSTRDRVETQYFGPGTRLLVL.

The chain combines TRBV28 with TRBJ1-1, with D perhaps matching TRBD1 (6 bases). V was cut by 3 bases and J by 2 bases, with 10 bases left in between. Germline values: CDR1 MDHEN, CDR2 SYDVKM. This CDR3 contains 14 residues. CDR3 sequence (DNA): TGTGCCAGCAGTTTTACGGACAGCAACACTGAAGCTTTCTTT. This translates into CASSFTDSNTEAFF.

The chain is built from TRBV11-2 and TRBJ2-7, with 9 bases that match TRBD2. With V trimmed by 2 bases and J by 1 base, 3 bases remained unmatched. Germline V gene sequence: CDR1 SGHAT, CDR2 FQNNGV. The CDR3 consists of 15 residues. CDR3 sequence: CASSLQREVSYEQYF. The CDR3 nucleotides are TGTGCCAGCAGCTTACAGCGGGAGGTGTCCTACGAGCAGTACTTC.

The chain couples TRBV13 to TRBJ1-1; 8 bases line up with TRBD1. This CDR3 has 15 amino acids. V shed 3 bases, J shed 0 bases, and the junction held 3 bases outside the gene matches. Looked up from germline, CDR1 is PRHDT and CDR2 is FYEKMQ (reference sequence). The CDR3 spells CASSFTTGVNTEAFF. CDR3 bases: TGTGCCAGCAGCTTTACGACAGGGGTGAACACTGAAGCTTTCTTT.

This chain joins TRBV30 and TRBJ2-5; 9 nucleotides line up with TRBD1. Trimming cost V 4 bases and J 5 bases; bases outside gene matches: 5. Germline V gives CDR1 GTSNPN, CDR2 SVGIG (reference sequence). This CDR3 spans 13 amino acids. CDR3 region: CAWITGGGETQYF. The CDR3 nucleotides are TGTGCCTGGATTACAGGGGGCGGTGAGACCCAGTACTTC.

DNA for the CDR3: TGTGCCAGCAGGTCTACAGGGGAAAACGCCTACGAGCAGTACTTC. It specifies CASRSTGENAYEQYF. This chain connects TRBV28 to TRBJ2-7, with 7 bases that match TRBD1. This CDR3 has 15 residues. The V gene's germline CDR1 is MDHEN and CDR2 SYDVKM. With 6 bases clipped from V and 2 bases from J, the junction kept 10 bases outside the gene matches.

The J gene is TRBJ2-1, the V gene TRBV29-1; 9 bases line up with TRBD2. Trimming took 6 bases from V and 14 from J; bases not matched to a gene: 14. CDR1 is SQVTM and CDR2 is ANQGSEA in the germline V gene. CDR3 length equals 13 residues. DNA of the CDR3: TGCAGCGTGGGGACTAGCTACAGGGCGGGAGAGTTCTTC. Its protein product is CSVGTSYRAGEFF.

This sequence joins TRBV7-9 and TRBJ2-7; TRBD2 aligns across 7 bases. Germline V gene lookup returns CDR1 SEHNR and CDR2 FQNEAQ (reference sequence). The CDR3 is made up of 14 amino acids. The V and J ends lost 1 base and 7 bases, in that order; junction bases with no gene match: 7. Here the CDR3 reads CASSLVSSGTEQYF. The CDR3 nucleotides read TGTGCCAGCAGCTTAGTCTCTAGCGGTACGGAGCAGTACTTC.

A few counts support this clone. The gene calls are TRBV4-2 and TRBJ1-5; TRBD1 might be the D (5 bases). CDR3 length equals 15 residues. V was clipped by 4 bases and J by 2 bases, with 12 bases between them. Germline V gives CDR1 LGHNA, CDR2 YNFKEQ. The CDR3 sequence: CASSPQGRGNQPQHF. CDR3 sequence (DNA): TGTGCCAGCAGCCCCCAGGGTCGAGGCAATCAGCCCCAGCATTTT.

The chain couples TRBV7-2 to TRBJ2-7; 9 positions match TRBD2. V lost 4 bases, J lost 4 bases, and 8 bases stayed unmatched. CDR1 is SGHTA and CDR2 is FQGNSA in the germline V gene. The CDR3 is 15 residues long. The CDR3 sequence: CASSSGSGSSYEQYF. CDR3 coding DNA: TGTGCCAGCAGCTCAGGTAGCGGGAGTAGTTACGAGCAGTACTTC.

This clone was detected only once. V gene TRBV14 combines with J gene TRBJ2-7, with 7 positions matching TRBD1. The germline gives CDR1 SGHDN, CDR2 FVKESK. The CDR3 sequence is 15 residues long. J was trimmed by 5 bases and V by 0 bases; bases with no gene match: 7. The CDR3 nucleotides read TGTGCCAGCAGCCAAGAAAAGGGGGCCGTGCACGAGCAGTACTTC. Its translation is CASSQEKGAVHEQYF. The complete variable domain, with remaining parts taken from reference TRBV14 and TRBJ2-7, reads EAGVTQFPSHSVIEKGQTVTLRCDPISGHDNLYWYRRVMGKEIKFLLHFVKESKQDESGMPNNRFLAERTGGTYSTLKVQPAELEDSGVYFCASSQEKGAVHEQYFGPGTRLTVT.

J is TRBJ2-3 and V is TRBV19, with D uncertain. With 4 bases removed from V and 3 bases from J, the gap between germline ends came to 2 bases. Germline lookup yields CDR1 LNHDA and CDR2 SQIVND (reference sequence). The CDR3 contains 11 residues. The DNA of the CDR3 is TGTGCCAGTAGTACTACAGATACGCAGTATTTT. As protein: CASSTTDTQYF.